The clone carrying this T cell receptor (beta chain) was observed a few times. This entry belongs to a study of cytomegalovirus exposure and HLA in healthy donors. The PCR was carried out with 60 Vbeta primers and 13 Jbeta primers. This table comes from immunoSEQ multiplex PCR, and its TCRdb copy is limited to in-frame clones, with some not included. The top ten clones hold about 8% of a sample with 90,000 to 120,000 clones, around 73% of them seen once. Germline V lookup: CDR1 LNHDA, CDR2 SQIVND (reference sequence). The CDR3 totals 16 residues. The V and J ends lost 5 bases and 6 bases, in that order; junction bases with no gene match: 13.

Sequencing input: PBMCs. This sequence joins TRBV19 and TRBJ2-1; 7 bases agree with TRBD2. This sequence was found in a man under 40 in good health and CMV-seronegative. Here the CDR3 reads CASSHRSASGGNEQFF. In DNA, the CDR3 is TGTGCCAGTAGTCACCGTTCCGCTAGCGGAGGCAATGAGCAGTTCTTC.